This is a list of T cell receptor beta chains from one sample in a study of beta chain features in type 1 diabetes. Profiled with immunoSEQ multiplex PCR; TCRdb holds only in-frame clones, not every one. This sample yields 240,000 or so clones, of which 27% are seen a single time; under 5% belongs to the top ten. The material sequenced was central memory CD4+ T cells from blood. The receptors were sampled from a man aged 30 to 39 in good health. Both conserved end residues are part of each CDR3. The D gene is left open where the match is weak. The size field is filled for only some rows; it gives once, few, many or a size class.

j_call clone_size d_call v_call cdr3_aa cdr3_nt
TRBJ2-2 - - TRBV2 CASSDSATGPDTGELFF TGTGCCAGCAGTGATTCGGCTACAGGACCCGACACCGGGGAGCTGTTTTTT
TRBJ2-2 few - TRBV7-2 CASSLSVGELFF TGTGCCAGCAGCTTAAGCGTCGGGGAGCTGTTTTTT
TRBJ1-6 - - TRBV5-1 CASSPGTSLSPLHF TGCGCCAGCAGCCCGGGGACAAGCTTGTCACCCCTCCACTTT
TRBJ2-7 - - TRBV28 CASSLRGEQYF TGTGCCAGCAGTTTACGGGGGGAGCAGTACTTC
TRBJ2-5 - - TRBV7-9 CASRTEETQYF TGTGCCAGCAGAACCGAAGAGACCCAGTACTTC
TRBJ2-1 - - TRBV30 CAWSGFGDEQFF TGTGCCTGGAGCGGGTTCGGCGATGAGCAGTTCTTC
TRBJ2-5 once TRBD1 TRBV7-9 CAILPDREETQYF TGTGCCATTCTCCCGGACAGGGAAGAGACCCAGTACTTC
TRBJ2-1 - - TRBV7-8 CASSSYGTSGNEQFF TGTGCCAGCAGCTCATATGGGACCTCCGGCAATGAGCAGTTCTTC
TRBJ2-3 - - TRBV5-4 CASSYGDTDTQYF TGTGCCAGCAGTTACGGCGACACAGATACGCAGTATTTT
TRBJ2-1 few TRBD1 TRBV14 CASSQQDRSSEQFF TGTGCCAGCAGCCAACAGGACAGGTCAAGTGAGCAGTTCTTC
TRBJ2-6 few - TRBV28 CASRTSGANVLTF TGTGCCAGCAGGACCTCTGGGGCCAACGTCCTGACTTTC
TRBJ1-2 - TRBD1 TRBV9 CASSVDGGGTYGYTF TGTGCCAGCAGCGTAGATGGAGGGGGCACATATGGCTACACCTTC
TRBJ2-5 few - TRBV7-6 CASSLESYQQETQYF TGTGCCAGCAGCTTAGAGTCTTACCAACAAGAGACCCAGTACTTC
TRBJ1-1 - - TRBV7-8 CASSSQGQMNTEAFF TGTGCCAGCAGCTCCCAAGGACAGATGAACACTGAAGCTTTCTTT
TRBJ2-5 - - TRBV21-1 CARRVGGPVETQYF TGTGCCAGGAGGGTAGGGGGTCCCGTCGAGACCCAGTACTTC
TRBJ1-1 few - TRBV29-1 CSGRRALNTEAFF TGCAGCGGAAGAAGGGCATTGAACACTGAAGCTTTCTTT
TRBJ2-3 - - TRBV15 CATSRGRDTQYF TGTGCCACCAGCAGAGGTAGGGATACGCAGTATTTT
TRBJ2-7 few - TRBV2 CASTYQGEQYF TGTGCCAGCACTTACCAGGGGGAGCAGTACTTC
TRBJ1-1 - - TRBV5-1 CASSWDMNTEAFF TGCGCCAGCAGCTGGGATATGAACACTGAAGCTTTCTTT
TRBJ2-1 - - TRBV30 CAWGLQGGNEQFF TGTGCCTGGGGCCTGCAAGGGGGCAATGAGCAGTTCTTC
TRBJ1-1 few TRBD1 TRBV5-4 CASSKWTGGTEAFF TGTGCCAGCAGCAAGTGGACAGGGGGCACTGAAGCTTTCTTT
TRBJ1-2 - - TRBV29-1 CSVEPSTGRGTF TGCAGCGTTGAACCTTCGACAGGTCGGGGCACCTTC
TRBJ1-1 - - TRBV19 CASLALNTEAFF TGTGCCAGTCTAGCTCTGAACACTGAAGCTTTCTTT
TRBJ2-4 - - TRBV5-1 CASSRPASDGIQYF TGCGCCAGCAGCCGCCCCGCTAGCGATGGAATTCAGTACTTC
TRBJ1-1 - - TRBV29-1 CSVREPGRFTEAFF TGCAGCGTTCGGGAGCCAGGAAGATTCACTGAAGCTTTCTTT
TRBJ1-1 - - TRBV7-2 CASTLRPRVDTEAFF TGTGCCAGCACCCTACGGCCCAGGGTGGACACTGAAGCTTTCTTT
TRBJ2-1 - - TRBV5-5 CASSLLGNEQFF TGTGCCAGCAGCTTGCTCGGGAATGAGCAGTTCTTC
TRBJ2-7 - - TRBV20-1 CSASAGRDLF TGCAGTGCCAGTGCGGGACGGGACCTCTTC
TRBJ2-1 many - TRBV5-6 CASSPTASGGMTYNEQFF TGTGCCAGCAGCCCGACAGCCAGTGGCGGGATGACCTACAATGAGCAGTTCTTC
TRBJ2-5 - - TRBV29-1 CSGLGGVQETQYF TGCAGCGGTCTGGGCGGAGTGCAAGAGACCCAGTACTTC
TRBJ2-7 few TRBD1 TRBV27 CASSLGQGTEQYF TGTGCCAGCAGTTTAGGACAGGGGACCGAGCAGTACTTC
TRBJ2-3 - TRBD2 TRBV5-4 CASSPPVKRGGRTDTQYF TGTGCCAGCAGCCCGCCTGTTAAGCGGGGGGGCCGCACAGATACGCAGTATTTT
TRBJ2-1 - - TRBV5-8 CASSLGDSSYNEQFF TGTGCCAGCAGCTTGGGCGACTCGTCCTACAATGAGCAGTTCTTC
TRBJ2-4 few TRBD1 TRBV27 CASSKFLGTAKNIQYF TGTGCCAGCAGTAAATTCCTCGGGACAGCTAAAAACATTCAGTACTTC
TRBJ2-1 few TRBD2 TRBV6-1 CASSERISGSSNEQFF TGTGCCAGCAGTGAGCGTATTAGCGGGAGCAGCAATGAGCAGTTCTTC
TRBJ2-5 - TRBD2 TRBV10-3 CATSSGKGETQYF TGTGCCACCTCTAGCGGGAAGGGAGAGACCCAGTACTTC
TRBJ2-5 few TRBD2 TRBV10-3 CAISDQRESQETQYF TGTGCCATCAGTGACCAGCGGGAGAGTCAAGAGACCCAGTACTTC
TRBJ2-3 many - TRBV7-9 CASSLYGKADTQYF TGTGCCAGCAGCTTATACGGGAAAGCAGATACGCAGTATTTT
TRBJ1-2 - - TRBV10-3 CAISEGVESYGYTF TGTGCCATCAGTGAGGGGGTGGAATCCTATGGCTACACCTTC
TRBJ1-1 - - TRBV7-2 CASRGQRRARTEAFF TGTGCCAGCAGGGGCCAGCGGAGGGCGCGGACTGAAGCTTTCTTT
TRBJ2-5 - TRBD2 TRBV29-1 CSGMTSGETQYF TGCAGCGGAATGACTAGCGGGGAGACCCAGTACTTC
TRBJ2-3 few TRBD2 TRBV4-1 CASSQDLRAGGRDTQYF TGCGCCAGCAGCCAAGATTTGCGAGCGGGGGGGCGAGATACGCAGTATTTT
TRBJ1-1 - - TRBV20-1 CSAIGGTEAFF TGCAGTGCTATTGGGGGAACTGAAGCTTTCTTT
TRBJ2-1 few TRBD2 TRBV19 CASSRTSGGLNEQFF TGTGCCAGTAGTCGAACTAGCGGGGGGCTCAATGAGCAGTTCTTC
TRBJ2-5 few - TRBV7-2 CASSLGEGGRGGTQYF TGTGCCAGCAGCTTAGGGGAAGGTGGGCGAGGAGGGACCCAGTACTTC
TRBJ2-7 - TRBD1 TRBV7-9 CASSPRTGLEQYF TGTGCCAGCAGCCCCCGGACAGGGCTCGAGCAGTACTTC
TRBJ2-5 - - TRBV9 CASSVNPWSKTQYF TGTGCCAGCAGCGTAAACCCTTGGTCGAAGACCCAGTACTTC
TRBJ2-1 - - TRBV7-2 CASSLAATSYNEQFF TGTGCCAGCAGCTTAGCGGCAACTTCCTACAATGAGCAGTTCTTC
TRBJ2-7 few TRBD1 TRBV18 CASLKTGSGEQYF TGTGCCAGCTTAAAGACAGGGTCCGGCGAGCAGTACTTC
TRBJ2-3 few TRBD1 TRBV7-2 CASSLATGGRNTQYF TGTGCCAGCAGCTTAGCGACAGGGGGTAGGAATACGCAGTATTTT
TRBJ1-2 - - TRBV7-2 CASSSGRTYYGYTF TGTGCCAGCAGCTCCGGGCGCACCTACTATGGCTACACCTTC
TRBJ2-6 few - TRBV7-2 CASSFRATGANVLTF TGTGCCAGCAGCTTCAGGGCTACGGGGGCCAACGTCCTGACTTTC
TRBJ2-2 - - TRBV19 CASSIDGRRNTGELFF TGTGCCAGTAGTATCGATGGAAGAAGGAACACCGGGGAGCTGTTTTTT
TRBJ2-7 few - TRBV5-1 CASSQGRYQSYEQYF TGCGCCAGCAGCCAAGGCCGATACCAATCCTACGAGCAGTACTTC
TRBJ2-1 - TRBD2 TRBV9 CASSATGGNEQFF TGTGCCAGCAGCGCGACGGGAGGTAATGAGCAGTTCTTC
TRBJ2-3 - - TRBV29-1 CSVAGPGADTQYF TGCAGCGTTGCGGGTCCCGGGGCAGATACGCAGTATTTT
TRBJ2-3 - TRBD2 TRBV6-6 CATQIAGSYTDTQYF TGTGCCACTCAAATAGCGGGGTCTTACACAGATACGCAGTATTTT
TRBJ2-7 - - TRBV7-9 CASSLRYEQYF TGTGCCAGCAGCTTAAGGTACGAGCAGTACTTC
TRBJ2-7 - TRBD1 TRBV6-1 CASSTRDRGHHEQYF TGTGCCAGCAGTACCCGGGACAGGGGGCACCACGAGCAGTACTTC
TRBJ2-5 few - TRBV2 CASGRDLQETQYF TGTGCCAGCGGTAGGGACTTACAAGAGACCCAGTACTTC